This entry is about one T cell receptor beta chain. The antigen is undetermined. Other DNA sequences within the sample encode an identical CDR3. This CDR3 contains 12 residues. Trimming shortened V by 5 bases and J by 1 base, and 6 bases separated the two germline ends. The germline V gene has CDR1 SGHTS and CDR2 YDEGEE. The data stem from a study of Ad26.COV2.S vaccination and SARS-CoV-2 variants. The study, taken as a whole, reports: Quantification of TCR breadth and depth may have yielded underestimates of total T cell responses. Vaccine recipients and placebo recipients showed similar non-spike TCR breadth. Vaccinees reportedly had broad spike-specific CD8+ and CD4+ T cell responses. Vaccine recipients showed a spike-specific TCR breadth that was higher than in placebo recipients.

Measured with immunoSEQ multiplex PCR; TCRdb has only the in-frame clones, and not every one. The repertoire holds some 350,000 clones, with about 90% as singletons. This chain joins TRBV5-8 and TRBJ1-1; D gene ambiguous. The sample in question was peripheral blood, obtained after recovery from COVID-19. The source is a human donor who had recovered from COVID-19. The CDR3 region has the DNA TGTGCCAGCAGTTACAGGAACACTGAAGCTTTCTTT. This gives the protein CASSYRNTEAFF.